This T cell receptor (beta chain) was recovered during a study of shared clonotypes between healthy human individuals. Trimming removed 4 bases from V and 8 bases from J, with 18 bases in between. Germline V gene lookup returns CDR1 SGHDN and CDR2 FVKESK. The CDR3 spans 15 residues. Here immunoSEQ multiplex PCR was the method, and the copy in TCRdb shows in-frame clones only, minus some. Of roughly 1,600,000 clones listed, around 98.5% were seen once; the top ten hold under 0.45%. The chain joins TRBV14 to TRBJ2-4; D may be TRBD2 (6 bases). What was sequenced was naive CD4+ T cells sorted from blood. Subset specified: CD45RA+ positively selected. The TCR comes from a man aged 30 to 45 in good health. CDR3: CASSRLGGVGDIQYF. The CDR3 DNA is TGTGCCAGCAGCCGGCTGGGGGGAGTCGGGGACATTCAGTACTTC.